Below are 15 T cell receptor beta chains sequenced from a single sample in a study of T cell responses to AZD1222 COVID-19 vaccine. Sequencing was performed with immunoSEQ multiplex PCR; in TCRdb, only in-frame clones are kept and a portion is missing. The sample contains about 120,000 clones, just over 85% of which appear only once. The source was peripheral blood, collected on day 0 of AZD1222 vaccination. These receptors were collected from an adult in good health.

This clone occurred once. V gene TRBV6-5 combines with J gene TRBJ2-7; 7 nucleotides align to TRBD2. CDR3 length equals 16 residues. Germline V gives CDR1 MNHEY, CDR2 SVGAGI. V was pared by 4 bases and J by 1 base, with 10 bases of the junction left unmatched. CDR3 nucleotide sequence: TGTGCCAGCAGTTCCCAAGGTGGGGGGGTATCCTACGAGCAGTACTTC. Translated, it gives CASSSQGGGVSYEQYF.

V usage is TRBV7-2 and J usage is TRBJ1-3; maybe TRBD1 (5 bases). The CDR3 is made up of 13 amino acids. The V and J ends lost 5 bases and 8 bases respectively, with 13 bases between them. Germline lookup yields CDR1 SGHTA and CDR2 FQGNSA. CDR3 sequence: CASSPPGRDTIYF. As DNA, the CDR3 is TGTGCCAGCAGCCCCCCAGGGAGAGACACCATATATTTT. The variable domain in full, completed from reference TRBV7-2 and TRBJ1-3, reads GAGVSQSPSNKVTEKGKDVELRCDPISGHTALYWYRQSLGQGLEFLIYFQGNSAPDKSGLPSDRFSAERTGGSVSTLTIQRTQQEDSAVYLCASSPPGRDTIYFGEGSWLTVV.

This chain links TRBV7-3 with TRBJ2-3; perhaps TRBD2 as D (8 bases). Germline-derived CDR1 and CDR2 are SGHTA and FQGTGA. CDR3 length: 18 amino acids. Trimming removed 1 base from V and 1 base from J, with 18 bases in between. The CDR3 nucleotides are TGTGCCAGCAGCTTAAATGAGGGGGCGGGAGGCGGCACAGATACGCAGTATTTT. Residues: CASSLNEGAGGGTDTQYF.

This sequence joins TRBV5-1 and TRBJ2-5, with 11 bases lining up with TRBD1. J gave up 5 bases and V 0 bases, and 6 bases lay outside the gene matches. CDR1 and CDR2 from the germline V gene are SGHRS and YFSETQ. The length of the CDR3 is 16 residues. CDR3 residues: CASSLGDRGRVETQYF. For the CDR3, the DNA is TGCGCCAGCAGCTTGGGGGACAGGGGGAGAGTGGAGACCCAGTACTTC. The variable domain in full, with the rest retrieved from reference TRBV5-1 and TRBJ2-5, is KAGVTQTPRYLIKTRGQQVTLSCSPISGHRSVSWYQQTPGQGLQFLFEYFSETQRNKGNFPGRFSGRQFSNSRSEMNVSTLELGDSALYLCASSLGDRGRVETQYFGPGTRLLVL.

The table lists this clone with a few counts. The chain links TRBV7-9 to TRBJ1-5; D gene unclear. The V end lost 2 bases, the J end lost 5 bases, and 4 bases lay between the germline ends. CDR1 and CDR2 (germline): SEHNR, FQNEAQ (reference sequence). The CDR3 is 12 amino acids. The CDR3, as DNA: TGTGCCAGCAGCTTAATGGATCAGCCCCAGCATTTT. Encoded protein: CASSLMDQPQHF.

This clone has a single count. The chain joins TRBV5-1 to TRBJ2-5; perhaps TRBD1 as D (6 bases). Looked up from germline, CDR1 is SGHRS and CDR2 is YFSETQ. The CDR3 extends over 14 amino acids. Trimming pared 3 bases from V and 0 bases from J, leaving 9 bases between. CDR3 in DNA: TGCGCCAGCAGCTCTACAGGGAACCAAGAGACCCAGTACTTC. It translates to CASSSTGNQETQYF.

The rearrangement uses TRBV5-4 and TRBJ2-1; tentatively, D is TRBD2 (6 bases). The CDR3 is 13 residues long. With 3 bases removed from V and 5 bases from J, the gap between germline ends came to 9 bases. Germline CDR1 and CDR2: SGHNT and YYREEE (reference sequence). CDR3 protein: CASSSRRDNEQFF. CDR3 DNA sequence: TGTGCCAGCAGCTCCCGGAGGGACAATGAGCAGTTCTTC.

This chain links TRBV5-1 with TRBJ2-7, with 8 bases fitting TRBD2. CDR1 and CDR2 (germline): SGHRS, YFSETQ. The CDR3 length is 17 residues. The V segment lost 0 bases and the J segment 0 bases; nucleotides outside the gene matches: 8. CDR3 in DNA: TGCGCCAGCAGCTTGGGGACCCTAGCGGGTACCTCCTACGAGCAGTACTTC. Residues: CASSLGTLAGTSYEQYF.

The rearrangement joins TRBV6-5 to TRBJ2-7; possible D gene TRBD1, 5 bases. The length of the CDR3 is 14 residues. V was trimmed by 4 bases and J by 6 bases, leaving 16 bases between them. Per germline, CDR1 MNHEY and CDR2 SVGAGI. The CDR3 region has the DNA TGTGCCAGCAGTTTTGCCACTAATGGGGCCGAGCAGTACTTC. Its translation: CASSFATNGAEQYF.

This CDR3 is CASSQETGTVEKLFF. The CDR3 coding sequence is TGCGCCAGCAGCCAAGAAACAGGGACGGTTGAAAAACTGTTTTTT. The V and J genes are TRBV4-3 and TRBJ1-4; D perhaps matches TRBD1 (6 bases). V was trimmed by 0 bases and J by 7 bases, leaving 12 bases between them. The germline V gene encodes CDR1 LGHNA and CDR2 YSLEER. This CDR3 is built from 15 residues.

The chain combines TRBV11-2 with TRBJ2-3; 8 bases are shared with TRBD1. This CDR3 spans 17 amino acids. The trim removed 5 bases at V and 6 bases at J, leaving 16 bases unmatched. Germline V gene lookup returns CDR1 SGHAT and CDR2 FQNNGV. The CDR3 is CASSRVRGQTQRDTQYF. CDR3 nucleotide sequence: TGTGCCAGCAGCCGTGTCAGGGGGCAAACTCAGAGGGATACGCAGTATTTT.

The CDR3 is CASSPRSHQPQHF. For the CDR3, the DNA is TGTGCCAGTAGTCCACGGAGCCATCAGCCCCAGCATTTT. The gene calls are TRBV19 and TRBJ1-5; D ambiguous. This CDR3 comprises 13 residues. Trimming shortened V by 5 bases and J by 5 bases, and 10 bases separated the two germline ends. The germline V gene has CDR1 LNHDA and CDR2 SQIVND (reference sequence).

The gene calls are TRBV2 and TRBJ1-1, with D uncertain. V gave up 6 bases and J gave up 2 bases, with 10 bases separating them. The CDR3 is 13 amino acids. In germline, CDR1 is SNHLY, CDR2 FYNNEI. CDR3 region: CASRIPGNTEAFF. CDR3 bases: TGTGCCAGCAGGATACCAGGAAACACTGAAGCTTTCTTT.

The rearrangement links TRBV2 to TRBJ2-1, with D possibly TRBD1 on 5 matching bases. Germline V lookup: CDR1 SNHLY, CDR2 FYNNEI. Trimming removed 6 bases from V and 3 bases from J, with 6 bases in between. The CDR3 sequence is 12 residues long. CDR3 residues: CASRDIYNEQFF. Here the CDR3 DNA reads TGTGCCAGCAGGGACATCTACAATGAGCAGTTCTTC.

This chain connects TRBV20-1 to TRBJ1-5; D may be TRBD1 (5 bases). Per the germline V gene, CDR1 is DFQATT and CDR2 is SNEGSKA (reference sequence). CDR3 size: 14 residues. Between the trimmed V and J ends, which lost 3 bases and 3 bases, there was a span of 12 bases. The CDR3 reads CSASLGPTNQPQHF. In DNA form, the CDR3 reads TGCAGTGCTAGTCTGGGGCCCACCAATCAGCCCCAGCATTTT.